What follows are 3 T cell receptor beta chains derived from one specimen sequenced in a study of regulatory T cells in long-lasting Graves disease (TCRdb year 2021). The library was produced with multiplex PCR. The sequencer listed for this sample is Illumina HiSeq 4000. CDR3 regions were amplified by Arm-PCR with iRepertoire HTBI primers to construct TCR beta libraries. TCRdb reworked the public reads: Q25 trimming with fastp, MiXCR clone assembly, productive beta chains retained. Rows are unified per CDR3 protein, each entry keeping the most common DNA and genes. This sample has more than 300,000 distinct CDR3 sequences in its table, and around 15% of those were observed once. Roughly 21% of the sample comes from the top ten. The sample's time point label, in plain terms: newly diagnosed GD, antithyroid drugs for less than 3 months. For both TCR sequencing and RNA sequencing, RNA was extracted from PBMCs using TRIzol.

This sample also belongs to another study, concerning T cells in Graves' hyperthyroidism and ophthalmopathy.

This material consisted of peripheral blood mononuclear cells (PBMCs), taken at new diagnosis, from a patient treated with antithyroid drugs. These TCRs come from a woman aged 18-29 years with Graves disease. Donor details come from another sample of the same person, matched by shared clones.

In the case of this clonotype: A much larger clone differs by one base, so this may be a read error. The final CDR3 position lacks the conserved phenylalanine or tryptophan, pointing to a likely read error. The chain couples TRBV6-1 to TRBJ2-5, with D perhaps matching TRBD1 or TRBD2 (6 bases each). V lost 10 bases to trimming and J lost 4 bases, with 16 bases between them. The CDR3 runs 13 residues. Germline CDR1 MNHNS, CDR2 SASEGT. The CDR3 reads CATRFGGGETQYL. The CDR3 DNA reads as TGTGCCACGAGGTTTGGAGGGGGAGAGACCCAGTACCTC.

This clonotype was recorded at least ten times. Compared with germline, one end of the junction differs, possibly owing to a read error. V gene TRBV5-5 combines with J gene TRBJ2-1; 8 bases align to TRBD1. The germline gives CDR1 SGHKS, CDR2 YYEKEE (reference sequence). The CDR3 is 16 amino acids. CDR3 in DNA: TGCGCCAGCAGCTTTCGGACAGGGCAGGACTACAATGAGCAGTTCTTC. Translation: CASSFRTGQDYNEQFF. Using reference TRBV5-5 and TRBJ2-1 for the parts outside the CDR3, the full variable domain is DAGVTQSPTHLIKTRGQQVTLRCSPISGHKSVSWYQQVLGQGPQFIFQYYEKEERGRGNFPDRFSARQFPNYSSELNVNALLLGDSALYLCASSFRTGQDYNEQFFGPGTRLTVL.

This clonotype occurred many times. The rearrangement uses TRBV3-1 and TRBJ2-7, with 9 bases identical to TRBD1. Per germline, CDR1 LGHDT and CDR2 YNNKEL (reference sequence). The CDR3 totals 14 residues. With 6 bases clipped from V and 4 bases from J, the junction kept 7 bases outside the gene matches. The CDR3 sequence: CASRSGTGKYEQYF. CDR3 DNA: TGTGCCAGCAGGTCCGGGACAGGGAAGTACGAGCAGTACTTC.